This is a list of T cell receptor beta chains from one sample in a study of blood T cell repertoires in COVID-19. Generated by immunoSEQ multiplex PCR, the TCRdb table keeps only in-frame clones and is missing some. Here the sample spans around 80,000 clones, about four fifths being singletons. The specimen was peripheral blood. These receptors were obtained from a human donor in a cohort sampled during active COVID-19. Each CDR3 is given without its conserved first and last residue. The order of the fields is clone size, V gene, D gene, J gene, CDR3 protein. A D gene is named only where the DNA matches it firmly. Some rows have no size entry. The others give once, few or many, or a class for an expanded clone.

-	TRBV19	-	TRBJ1-1	ASSKEGAYTEAF
-	TRBV5-1	TRBD2	TRBJ2-1	ASSLTGLADYNEQF
-	TRBV14	TRBD1	TRBJ2-7	ASSPSPGQGTYEQY
-	TRBV7-3	TRBD2	TRBJ2-3	ASRLSGGSAQY
-	TRBV5-8	TRBD1	TRBJ1-2	ASSIRTGANYGYT
-	TRBV9	TRBD2	TRBJ2-3	ASSVIGTSGSTDTQY
-	TRBV11-3	TRBD1	TRBJ2-5	ASSRVQGTETQY
-	TRBV11-1	-	TRBJ2-7	ASSLARGGLKGTYEQY
-	TRBV9	TRBD1	TRBJ1-1	ASSVEDRRNTEAF
-	TRBV9	-	TRBJ2-1	ASSVVPRDNEQF
-	TRBV7-8	TRBD2	TRBJ2-1	ASSLAGGGSFNEQF
-	TRBV5-5	-	TRBJ1-4	ASTTQGRATNEKLF
-	TRBV20-1	-	TRBJ2-7	SASTGVAYEQY
few	TRBV25-1	-	TRBJ1-3	ASSEMQFGNTIY
-	TRBV18	-	TRBJ2-3	ASSPSDRVSTDTQY
-	TRBV3-1/TRBV3-2	-	TRBJ1-4	ASSQQAGFNEKLF
once	TRBV6-5	TRBD1	TRBJ2-7	ATRQGGGSEQY
few	TRBV6-6	TRBD1	TRBJ1-2	ASSYSQGVSGYT
-	TRBV11-3	-	TRBJ2-7	ASSSSHEQY
-	TRBV28	TRBD2	TRBJ2-3	ASSSNGLAGETDTQY
few	TRBV9	TRBD2	TRBJ2-7	ASSGGLAGAYEQY
few	TRBV28	-	TRBJ1-2	ASSSWGGQGEGNYGYT
-	TRBV19	TRBD2	TRBJ2-2	ASSIRLAGGNGELF
-	TRBV28	-	TRBJ1-3	ASSLMGSGGNTIY
-	TRBV13	-	TRBJ1-1	ASSLWGGMNTEAF
-	TRBV5-6	-	TRBJ2-7	ASSVYRDSYEQY
-	TRBV9	-	TRBJ1-4	ASSVGVRANEKLF
-	TRBV18	-	TRBJ1-4	ASSPETASNEKLF
-	TRBV24-1	TRBD2	TRBJ2-5	ATSDPTSAKETQY
-	TRBV25-1	TRBD1	TRBJ1-5	ASSESGQGVYSNQPQH
-	TRBV24-1	-	TRBJ1-2	ATSEAHYGYT
once	TRBV6-2/TRBV6-3	-	TRBJ2-4	ASSDGLLLAKNIQY
-	TRBV5-4	TRBD1	TRBJ1-3	ASSLGQGDGNTIY
-	TRBV9	-	TRBJ2-3	ASGRNRRDTQY
-	TRBV5-1	TRBD2	TRBJ2-4	ASSSGRGPSGSLAAKNIQY
-	TRBV9	-	TRBJ2-7	ASSGGVAEGLYEQY
-	TRBV5-1	-	TRBJ2-6	ASSLRRASGANVLT
-	TRBV11-1	TRBD1	TRBJ2-3	ASSSMPGQGADTQY
-	TRBV6-1	-	TRBJ1-1	ASSDRDYTEAF
once	TRBV7-2	-	TRBJ2-3	ASSLMRASDTQY
-	TRBV25-1	-	TRBJ2-1	ASSEWRNEQF
-	TRBV25-1	TRBD1	TRBJ2-2	ASSERVTGVTGELF
-	TRBV6-5	TRBD1	TRBJ2-5	ASGQGARETQY
-	TRBV19	-	TRBJ2-5	ASSFRGRQETQY
-	TRBV2	-	TRBJ2-1	ASRPEGGEQF
-	TRBV19	TRBD1	TRBJ2-2	ASSTTGGKTGELF
once	TRBV5-8	TRBD2	TRBJ2-1	ASSPGGGYNEQF
-	TRBV5-4	-	TRBJ2-3	ASSLVRGEDTQY
-	TRBV10-1	-	TRBJ1-1	ASSERQGGITEAF
-	TRBV24-1	TRBD1	TRBJ1-4	ATEDRGLF
-	TRBV5-5	-	TRBJ1-5	ASSLVAGSNQPQH
-	TRBV12-3/TRBV12-4	-	TRBJ1-6	ASLFGPNSPLH
-	TRBV12-3/TRBV12-4	TRBD1	TRBJ1-6	ASRDSQNSPLH
-	TRBV3-1/TRBV3-2	-	TRBJ2-7	ASSQASRGEYEQY
once	TRBV29-1	-	TRBJ1-2	SGGSDYGYT